This T cell receptor (beta chain) comes out of a study of T cells after yellow fever vaccination. The TCR cDNA carried a universal primer site and UMIs from 5'RACE template switching. TCRdb ran MiXCR on the 5' RACE reads and lists one entry per CDR3 protein. The repertoire consists of around 120,000 distinct CDR3 sequences, with about 15% occurring once and the leading ten covering about 40%. General observations from the study: It was the secondary response that reached its peak faster, day 5 versus 15, but it was weaker.

The CDR3 consists of 13 residues. Germline values: CDR1 SQVTM, CDR2 ANQGSEA. Turning to this clonotype: Its antigen is not identified.

The genes are TRBV29-1 and TRBJ2-2, with TRBD1 as a possible D gene (5 bases). The sequence was collected from a man between 18 and 29 years old who received the YFV17D yellow fever vaccine. The material was CD8+ T cells sorted from PBMCs, obtained 5 days after the yellow fever booster vaccination. The CDR3 bases are TGCGCTGGGGCAGGGCTAAACACCGGGGAGCTGTTTTTT. Its protein product is CAGAGLNTGELFF.